The present T cell receptor beta chain was sequenced within a study of OX40 agonist ivuxolimab in advanced cancers. In the study overall: Ivuxolimab doses were 0.01, 0.1, 0.3, 1.5, 3 or 10 mg/kg every 2 weeks.

Germline V gene sequence: CDR1 SGHTA, CDR2 FQGTGA. CDR3 length: 15 residues. V lost 5 bases, J lost 1 base, and 7 bases stayed unmatched. Data came from immunoSEQ multiplex PCR; TCRdb stores just in-frame clones and leaves some out. The data show 76,000 or so clones, with approximately 88% seen just once and 13% held by the top ten. This clonotype was sampled from an adult with an advanced solid tumor such as melanoma, head and neck, liver or kidney cancer. This sample comprised CD4+ or CD8+ T cells sorted from blood, obtained in a trial of the OX40 agonist ivuxolimab. V and J are TRBV7-3 and TRBJ1-2; the match to TRBD1 covers 7 bases. The CDR3 is CASSPGQAGNYGYTF. CDR3 nucleotide sequence: TGTGCCAGCAGCCCTGGACAGGCCGGTAACTATGGCTACACCTTC.